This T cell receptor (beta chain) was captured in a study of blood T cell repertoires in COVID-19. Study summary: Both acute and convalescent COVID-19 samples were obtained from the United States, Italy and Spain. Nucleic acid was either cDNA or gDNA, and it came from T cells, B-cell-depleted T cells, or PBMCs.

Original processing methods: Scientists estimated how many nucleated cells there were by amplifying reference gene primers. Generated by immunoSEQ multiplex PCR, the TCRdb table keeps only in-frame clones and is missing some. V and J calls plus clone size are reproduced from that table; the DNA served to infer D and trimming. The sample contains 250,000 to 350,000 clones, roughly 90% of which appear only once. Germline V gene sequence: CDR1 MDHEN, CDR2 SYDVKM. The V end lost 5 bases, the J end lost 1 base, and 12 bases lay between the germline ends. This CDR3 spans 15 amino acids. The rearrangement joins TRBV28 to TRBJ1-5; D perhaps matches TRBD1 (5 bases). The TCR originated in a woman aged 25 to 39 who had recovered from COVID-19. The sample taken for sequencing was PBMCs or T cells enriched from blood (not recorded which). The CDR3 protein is CASSSGRGSNQPQHF. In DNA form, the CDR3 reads TGTGCCAGCAGTAGTGGGAGGGGCAGCAATCAGCCCCAGCATTTT.